This record looks at one TCR beta chain sequence and its context. The antigen is undetermined. This entry belongs to a study of cytomegalovirus exposure and HLA in healthy donors. Study outcomes and limitations: Subsequent analysis of the approximately 110 validation repertoires found a tendency for first-cohort TCR clusters to co-occur. The study labeled 150 to 200 TCR beta chains cytomegalovirus-associated. Most TCRs appeared rarely, but some public TCRs recurred in many donors.

The assay was immunoSEQ multiplex PCR, and TCRdb's table has in-frame clones only and misses some. Here the sample spans roughly 200,000 clones, roughly 77% being singletons. The sequenced sample was PBMCs. The source is a woman between 25 and 40 years old in good health and CMV-seronegative.

DNA of the CDR3: TGTGCCTGGAGAAGAAGCGGGGGGACGTACGAGCAGTACTTC. Translating it yields CAWRRSGGTYEQYF. The chain has TRBV30 and TRBJ2-7, with 9 bases matching TRBD2. Germline V lookup: CDR1 GTSNPN, CDR2 SVGIG (reference sequence). This CDR3 has 14 residues. The junction had 7 bases not matched to a gene; V was cut back by 3 bases and J by 4 bases. Using reference TRBV30 and TRBJ2-7 for the parts outside the CDR3, the full variable domain is SQTIHQWPATLVQPVGSPLSLECTVEGTSNPNLYWYRQAAGRGLQLLFYSVGIGQISSEVPQNLSASRPQDRQFILSSKKLLLSDSGFYLCAWRRSGGTYEQYFGPGTRLTVT.